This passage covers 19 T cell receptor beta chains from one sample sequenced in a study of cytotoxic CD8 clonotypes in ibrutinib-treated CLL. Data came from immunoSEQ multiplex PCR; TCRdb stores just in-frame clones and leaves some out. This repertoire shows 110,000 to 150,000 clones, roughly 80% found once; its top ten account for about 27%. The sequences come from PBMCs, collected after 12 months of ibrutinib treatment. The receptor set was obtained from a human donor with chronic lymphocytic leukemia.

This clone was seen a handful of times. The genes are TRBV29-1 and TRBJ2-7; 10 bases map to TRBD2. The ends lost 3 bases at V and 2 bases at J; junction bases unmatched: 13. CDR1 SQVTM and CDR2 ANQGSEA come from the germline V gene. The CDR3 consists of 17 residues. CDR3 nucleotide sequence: TGCAGCGTTGAGTCTTCTAGCGGGAGAACCTCGCCCTACGAGCAGTACTTC. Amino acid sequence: CSVESSSGRTSPYEQYF.

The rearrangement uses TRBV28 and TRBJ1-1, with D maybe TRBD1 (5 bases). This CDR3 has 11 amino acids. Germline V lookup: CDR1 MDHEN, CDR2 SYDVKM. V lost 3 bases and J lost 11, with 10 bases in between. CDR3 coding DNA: TGTGCCAGCAGTTTTAAAGGGGTGGCTTTCTTT. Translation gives CASSFKGVAFF.

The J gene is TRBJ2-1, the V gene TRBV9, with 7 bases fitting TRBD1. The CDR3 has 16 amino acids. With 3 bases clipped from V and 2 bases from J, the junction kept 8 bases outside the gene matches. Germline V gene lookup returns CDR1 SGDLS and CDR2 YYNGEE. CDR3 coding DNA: TGTGCCAGCAGCGAGCCGGGACAGAAAACCTACAATGAGCAGTTCTTC. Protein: CASSEPGQKTYNEQFF.

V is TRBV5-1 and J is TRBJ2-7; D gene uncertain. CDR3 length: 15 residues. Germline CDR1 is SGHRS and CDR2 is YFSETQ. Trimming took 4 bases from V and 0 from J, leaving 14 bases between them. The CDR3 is CASSESAQSSYEQYF. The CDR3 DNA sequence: TGCGCCAGCAGCGAGTCTGCTCAAAGCTCCTACGAGCAGTACTTC.

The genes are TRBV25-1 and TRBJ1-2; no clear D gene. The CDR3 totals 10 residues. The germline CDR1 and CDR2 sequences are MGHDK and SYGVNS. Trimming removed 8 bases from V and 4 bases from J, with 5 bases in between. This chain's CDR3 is CASGGYGYTF. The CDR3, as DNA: TGTGCCAGCGGAGGCTATGGCTACACCTTC.

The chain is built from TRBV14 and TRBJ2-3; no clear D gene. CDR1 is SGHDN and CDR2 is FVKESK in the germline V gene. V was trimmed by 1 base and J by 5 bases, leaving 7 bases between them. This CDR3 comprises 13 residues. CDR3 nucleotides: TGTGCCAGCAGCCAAGTGGGAAGAGATACGCAGTATTTT. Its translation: CASSQVGRDTQYF.

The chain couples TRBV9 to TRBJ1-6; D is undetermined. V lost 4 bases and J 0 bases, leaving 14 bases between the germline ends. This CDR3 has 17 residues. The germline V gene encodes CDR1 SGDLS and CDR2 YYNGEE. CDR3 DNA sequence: TGTGCCAGCAGCCCCTACGCAGAGAGCTCCTATAATTCACCCCTCCACTTT. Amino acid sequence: CASSPYAESSYNSPLHF.

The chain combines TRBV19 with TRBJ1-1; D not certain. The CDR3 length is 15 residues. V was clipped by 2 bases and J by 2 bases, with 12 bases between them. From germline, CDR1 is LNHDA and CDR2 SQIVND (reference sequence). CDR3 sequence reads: CASSIQDLTNTEAFF. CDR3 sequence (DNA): TGTGCCAGTAGTATACAGGACCTAACAAACACTGAAGCTTTCTTT.

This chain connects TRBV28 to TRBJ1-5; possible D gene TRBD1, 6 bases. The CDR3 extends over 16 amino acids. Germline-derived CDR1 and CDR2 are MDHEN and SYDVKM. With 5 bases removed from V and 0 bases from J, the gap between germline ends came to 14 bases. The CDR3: CASSPGQYYSNQPQHF. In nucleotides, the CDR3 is TGTGCCAGCAGTCCCGGACAGTATTATAGCAATCAGCCCCAGCATTTT.

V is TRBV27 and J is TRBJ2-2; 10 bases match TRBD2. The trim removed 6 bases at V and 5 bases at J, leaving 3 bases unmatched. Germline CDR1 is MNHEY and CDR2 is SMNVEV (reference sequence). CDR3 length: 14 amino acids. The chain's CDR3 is CASRSGGVTGELFF. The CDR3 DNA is TGTGCCAGCAGGAGCGGGGGGGTTACCGGGGAGCTGTTTTTT.

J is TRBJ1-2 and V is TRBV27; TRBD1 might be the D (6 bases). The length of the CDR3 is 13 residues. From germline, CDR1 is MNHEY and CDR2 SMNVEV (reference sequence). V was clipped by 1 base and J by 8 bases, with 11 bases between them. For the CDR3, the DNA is TGTGCCAGCAGTTTATTACAGGGTGGCGGCTACACCTTC. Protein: CASSLLQGGGYTF.

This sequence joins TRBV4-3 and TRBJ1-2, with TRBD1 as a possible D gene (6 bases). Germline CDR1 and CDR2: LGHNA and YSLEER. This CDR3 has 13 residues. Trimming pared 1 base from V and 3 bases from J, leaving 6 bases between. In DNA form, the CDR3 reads TGCGCCAGCAGCCAAGCAGGGGACTATGGCTACACCTTC. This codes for CASSQAGDYGYTF.

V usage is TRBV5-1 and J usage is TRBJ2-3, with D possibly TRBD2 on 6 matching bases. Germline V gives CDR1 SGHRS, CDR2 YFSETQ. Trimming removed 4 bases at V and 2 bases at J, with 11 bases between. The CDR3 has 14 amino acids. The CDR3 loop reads CASSVGTVTDTQYF. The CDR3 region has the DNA TGCGCCAGCAGCGTCGGGACTGTCACAGATACGCAGTATTTT.

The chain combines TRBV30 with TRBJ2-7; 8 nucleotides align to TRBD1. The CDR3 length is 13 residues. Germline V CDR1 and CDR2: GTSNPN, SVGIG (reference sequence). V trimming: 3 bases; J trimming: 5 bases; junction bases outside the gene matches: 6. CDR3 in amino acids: CAWSRPRGHEQYF. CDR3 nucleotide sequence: TGTGCCTGGAGCCGACCCAGGGGGCACGAGCAGTACTTC.

The CDR3 DNA reads as TGTGCCAGCAGCATTGGGACAGGGGTGAGGGAGCAGTACTTC. Protein sequence: CASSIGTGVREQYF. The chain joins TRBV7-6 to TRBJ2-7; 10 nucleotides agree with TRBD1. V was pared by 5 bases and J by 7 bases, with 8 bases of the junction left unmatched. Germline CDR1 is SGHVS and CDR2 is FNYEAQ. The CDR3 sequence is 14 residues long.

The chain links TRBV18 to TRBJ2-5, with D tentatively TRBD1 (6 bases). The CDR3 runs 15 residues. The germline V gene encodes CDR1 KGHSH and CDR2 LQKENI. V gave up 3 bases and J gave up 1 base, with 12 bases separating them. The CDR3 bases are TGTGCCAGCTCACCGCAACAGGGTGTCCAAGAGACCCAGTACTTC. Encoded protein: CASSPQQGVQETQYF. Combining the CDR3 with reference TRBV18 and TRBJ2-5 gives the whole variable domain NAGVMQNPRHLVRRRGQEARLRCSPMKGHSHVYWYRQLPEEGLKFMVYLQKENIIDESGMPKERFSAEFPKEGPSILRIQQVVRGDSAAYFCASSPQQGVQETQYFGPGTRLLVL.

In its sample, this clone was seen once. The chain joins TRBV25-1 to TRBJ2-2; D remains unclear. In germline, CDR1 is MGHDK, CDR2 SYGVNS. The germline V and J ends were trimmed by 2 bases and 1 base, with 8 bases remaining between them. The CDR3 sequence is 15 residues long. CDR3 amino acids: CASSEPGWNTGELFF. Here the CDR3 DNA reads TGTGCCAGCAGTGAACCCGGATGGAACACCGGGGAGCTGTTTTTT.

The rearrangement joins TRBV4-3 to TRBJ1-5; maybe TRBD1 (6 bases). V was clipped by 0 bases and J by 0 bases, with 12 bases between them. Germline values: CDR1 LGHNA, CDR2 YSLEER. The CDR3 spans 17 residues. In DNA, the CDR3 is TGCGCCAGCAGCCAAGACTGGGGGCGGTATAGCAATCAGCCCCAGCATTTT. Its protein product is CASSQDWGRYSNQPQHF.

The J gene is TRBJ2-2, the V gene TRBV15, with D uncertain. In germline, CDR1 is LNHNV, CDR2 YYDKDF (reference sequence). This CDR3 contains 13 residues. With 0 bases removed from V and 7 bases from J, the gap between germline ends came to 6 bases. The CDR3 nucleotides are TGTGCCACCAGCAGAGATTGGGACGGGGAGCTGTTTTTT. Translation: CATSRDWDGELFF.